The T cell receptor beta chain under discussion was sequenced for a study of T cells in Graves' hyperthyroidism and ophthalmopathy. Study findings and constraints: A 13 V-J model separated ophthalmopathy from stable hyperthyroidism.

Comments on this clonotype: The target antigen is unknown. This clone may be a read error of a much larger clone one base away.

The authors deemed Graves' hyperthyroidism stable absent ophthalmopathy progression within 18 months. Patients with uncontrolled infections, other autoimmune diseases, pregnancy or lactation were excluded. Thyroid ultrasound, orbital computed tomography, clinical symptoms, and serum thyroxine and TRAb underpinned diagnoses. RNA transcripts served as the template for amplifying TCR beta CDR3 regions. Initially, a first-round RT-PCR of the TCR CDR3 employed the HTBI primer set. TCRdb used MiXCR to reprocess the multiplex PCR reads, holding one entry per CDR3 protein. The repertoire holds hundreds of thousands of distinct CDR3 sequences, with 11% to 15% as singletons. The sequenced sample was blood. This TCR derives from a woman younger than 35 with Graves' hyperthyroidism.

This CDR3 is CASTLGFGEGNEQYF. As DNA, the CDR3 is TGTGCCAGCACCTTGGGGTTCGGAGAAGGGAATGAGCAGTACTTC. V gene TRBV7-9 combines with J gene TRBJ2-7; D is unclear. The germline V gene encodes CDR1 SEHNR and CDR2 FQNEAQ (reference sequence). The CDR3 contains 15 residues. Trimming stripped 7 bases from V and 7 bases from J, with 23 bases between.